The 3 T cell receptor beta chains listed next were all sequenced from one sample in a study of blood T cell repertoires in COVID-19. Profiling relied on immunoSEQ multiplex PCR, and the TCRdb table lists in-frame clones only, not all of them. The data show about 27,000 clones, over 80% seen once. Sequencing input: peripheral blood. The receptors shown here come from a woman of 80 years or more with acute or convalescent COVID-19.

This clone was observed once. The chain employs TRBV7-3 and TRBJ2-5, with 13 bases aligning to TRBD2. CDR3 length equals 16 residues. Germline CDR1 reads SGHTA; CDR2 reads FQGTGA. V gave up 6 bases and J gave up 5 bases; unmatched junction bases: 9. CDR3 loop: CASSTGLAGAGETQYF. The CDR3 bases are TGTGCCAGCAGTACCGGACTAGCGGGAGCAGGGGAGACCCAGTACTTC. Based on the CDR3 plus reference TRBV7-3 and TRBJ2-5, the full variable domain is GAGVSQTPSNKVTEKGKYVELRCDPISGHTALYWYRQSLGQGPEFLIYFQGTGAADDSGLPNDRFFAVRPEGSVSTLKIQRTERGDSAVYLCASSTGLAGAGETQYFGPGTRLLVL.

This sequence joins TRBV4-1 and TRBJ2-4, with 8 bases aligning to TRBD1. Trimming removed 5 bases from V and 7 bases from J; junction bases left unmatched: 7. Germline values: CDR1 MGHRA, CDR2 YSYEKL. This CDR3 comprises 14 residues. DNA of the CDR3: TGCGCCAGCAGCAGAGGGACAGGACTCAACATTCAGTACTTC. This encodes CASSRGTGLNIQYF.

This clone is a singleton in its sample. The rearrangement links TRBV28 to TRBJ1-2, with 7 bases fitting TRBD1. Germline V gene lookup returns CDR1 MDHEN and CDR2 SYDVKM. The CDR3 totals 15 residues. J lost 6 bases, V lost 1 base, and 8 bases had no gene match. The CDR3 sequence: CASSLFSRGQDGYTF. CDR3 sequence (DNA): TGTGCCAGCAGTTTATTCAGTAGGGGGCAGGATGGCTACACCTTC.